The clone carrying this T cell receptor (beta chain) was picked up a small number of times. Antigen specificity is unknown. The junction does not match germline at one end; this may be a read error. Researchers made TCR beta libraries by using iRepertoire HTBI primers and running Arm-PCR on CDR3 regions. Each CDR3 protein is one row after TCRdb ran MiXCR on the multiplex PCR reads. The sample includes a few hundred thousand distinct CDR3 sequences, 23% of them seen just once. This record belongs to a study of regulatory T cells in long-lasting Graves disease. Study-level results: New patients shared fewer public clonotypes (approximately 1,000) than persistent patients did (roughly 2,500).

As to time point: persistent/refractory GD, antithyroid drugs over 5 years with positive TRAb. Researchers made the TCR library from RNA that was extracted from PBMCs. Patients met American Thyroid Association criteria for Graves' disease. Specimen: peripheral blood mononuclear cells (PBMCs), collected when the disease was refractory, from a patient treated with antithyroid drugs. This TCR was sampled from a female donor with Graves disease.

CDR3 sequence: CANSFLEFTEAFF. CDR3 DNA: TGTGCCAACAGTTTTCTAGAATTCACTGAAGCTTTCTTT. This chain uses TRBV12-3 or TRBV12-4 with TRBJ1-1; D remains unclear. The CDR3 sequence is 13 residues long.